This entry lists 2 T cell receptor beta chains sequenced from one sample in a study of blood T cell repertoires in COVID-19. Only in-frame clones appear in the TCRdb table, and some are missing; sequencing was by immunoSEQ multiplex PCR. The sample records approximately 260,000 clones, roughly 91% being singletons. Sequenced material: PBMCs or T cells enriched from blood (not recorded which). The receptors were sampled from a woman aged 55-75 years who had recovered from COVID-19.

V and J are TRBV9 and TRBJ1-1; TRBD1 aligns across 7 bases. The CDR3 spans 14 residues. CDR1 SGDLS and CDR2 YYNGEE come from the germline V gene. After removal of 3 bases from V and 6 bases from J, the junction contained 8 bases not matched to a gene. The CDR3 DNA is TGTGCCAGCAGCGGACAGGGTTTGCTCGCTGAAGCTTTCTTT. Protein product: CASSGQGLLAEAFF.

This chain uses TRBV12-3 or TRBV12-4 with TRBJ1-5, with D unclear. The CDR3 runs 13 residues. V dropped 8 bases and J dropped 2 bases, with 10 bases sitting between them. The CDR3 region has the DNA TGTGCCAGCCGGGGTCGGGGCAATCAGCCCCAGCATTTT. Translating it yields CASRGRGNQPQHF.